The rows below give T cell receptor beta chains drawn from one sample of a study of PD-1 blockade in classical Hodgkin lymphoma. Here immunoSEQ multiplex PCR was the method, and the copy in TCRdb shows in-frame clones only, minus some. The table lists fewer than 95,000 clones, more than 80% of them singletons. The sequencing used peripheral blood mononuclear cells (PBMCs), collected before the fourth cycle of nivolumab. Every receptor here comes from a human donor with classical Hodgkin lymphoma. The CDR3 runs from the conserved cysteine through the conserved F or W. A D gene is named only where the DNA matches it firmly. Expanded clones are given a class, and other clones once, few, many or no size at all.

j_call,clone_size,v_call,d_call,cdr3_aa,cdr3_nt
TRBJ1-1,.,TRBV29-1,TRBD1,CSGLTGGNTEAFF,TGCAGCGGCTTGACAGGGGGAAACACTGAAGCTTTCTTT
TRBJ2-7,.,TRBV5-5,.,CASSLGAVGEQYF,TGTGCCAGCAGTTTGGGGGCGGTTGGCGAGCAGTACTTC
TRBJ2-7,.,TRBV10-3,.,CAISESAAARWEQYF,TGTGCCATCAGTGAGTCGGCGGCAGCTCGTTGGGAGCAGTACTTC
TRBJ2-3,.,TRBV19,.,CASSPRLISTDTQYF,TGTGCCAGTAGTCCCCGCCTCATATCCACAGATACGCAGTATTTT
TRBJ2-5,.,TRBV4-1,.,CASSPNQQGRWETQYF,TGCGCCAGCAGCCCCAACCAACAGGGTCGGTGGGAGACCCAGTACTTC
TRBJ2-1,.,TRBV12-5,.,CASGLGLPGQPYNEQFF,TGTGCTAGTGGTTTGGGCCTACCGGGACAACCATACAATGAGCAGTTCTTC
TRBJ2-5,.,TRBV9,TRBD2,CASSSGNLASGIQETQYF,TGTGCCAGCAGCTCCGGGAATCTGGCTAGCGGGATCCAAGAGACCCAGTACTTC
TRBJ2-2,.,TRBV11-1,.,CASSLQGGTGELFF,TGTGCCAGCAGCTTACAGGGCGGCACCGGGGAGCTGTTTTTT
TRBJ1-2,few,TRBV6-4,TRBD1,CASSDGQGVYGYTF,TGTGCCAGCAGTGACGGACAGGGTGTGTATGGCTACACCTTC
TRBJ2-1,few,TRBV5-1,.,CASSGGRTGSSYNEQFF,TGCGCCAGCAGTGGGGGTAGGACTGGAAGCTCCTACAATGAGCAGTTCTTC
TRBJ2-1,.,TRBV9,.,CASSAGPNSYNEQFF,TGTGCCAGCAGCGCGGGTCCAAACTCCTACAATGAGCAGTTCTTC
TRBJ1-1,.,TRBV7-9,TRBD1,CASSTYRGRGNTEAFF,TGTGCCAGTAGCACCTACAGGGGACGGGGCAACACTGAAGCTTTCTTT
TRBJ1-5,.,TRBV5-1,.,CASSLAPNQPQHF,TGCGCCAGCAGCTTGGCCCCTAATCAGCCCCAGCATTTT
TRBJ2-2,.,TRBV7-8,TRBD2,CASSLGEGFTGELFF,TGTGCCAGCAGCTTAGGGGAGGGGTTCACCGGGGAGCTGTTTTTT
TRBJ2-5,.,TRBV6-1,TRBD1,CASNRDRGTETQYF,TGTGCCAGCAACCGGGACAGGGGTACGGAGACCCAGTACTTC
TRBJ1-1,.,TRBV30,TRBD1,CAWTRGPDTEAFF,TGTGCCTGGACCAGGGGGCCCGACACTGAAGCTTTCTTT
TRBJ2-2,.,TRBV5-8,.,CASKRDRAGELFF,TGTGCCAGCAAAAGGGACCGCGCCGGGGAGCTGTTTTTT
TRBJ1-5,.,TRBV7-8,.,CASSLARVGGQPQHF,TGTGCCAGCAGCTTAGCCAGGGTTGGGGGTCAGCCCCAGCATTTT
TRBJ2-1,few,TRBV6-5,TRBD2,CASSSTGLAGGEQFF,TGTGCCAGCAGTTCCACGGGACTAGCGGGGGGTGAGCAGTTCTTC
TRBJ2-2,.,TRBV19,.,CASSIHSGELFF,TGTGCCAGTAGTATTCACTCCGGGGAGCTGTTTTTT
TRBJ1-2,.,TRBV28,TRBD1,CASSLQQGAYTF,TGTGCCAGCAGTTTACAACAGGGGGCTTACACCTTC
TRBJ2-1,.,TRBV4-2,TRBD2,CASSTFPASGNYNEQFF,TGTGCCAGCAGTACTTTCCCGGCTAGCGGGAATTACAATGAGCAGTTCTTC
TRBJ1-4,.,TRBV5-4,TRBD1,CASSMGQGRGNEKLFF,TGTGCCAGCAGCATGGGACAGGGCCGGGGAAATGAAAAACTGTTTTTT
TRBJ1-2,.,TRBV30,.,CASGSNYGYTF,TGTGCCTCCGGGTCTAACTATGGCTACACCTTC
TRBJ1-4,.,TRBV21-1,.,CASSTGTDPAQEKLFF,TGTGCCAGCAGCACCGGCACGGATCCCGCGCAGGAAAAACTGTTTTTT
TRBJ1-3,once,TRBV6-6,.,CASSYSAGVVGNTIYF,TGTGCCAGCAGTTACTCGGCAGGGGTTGTCGGAAACACCATATATTTT
TRBJ2-1,.,TRBV23-1,.,CASSQSVAGRLYYNEQFF,TGCGCCAGCAGTCAATCGGTAGCCGGGCGACTTTATTACAATGAGCAGTTCTTC
TRBJ2-1,.,TRBV5-4,.,CASSLPGGNEQFF,TGTGCCAGCAGCTTGCCTGGCGGGAATGAGCAGTTCTTC
TRBJ2-1,.,TRBV9,TRBD2,CASSVSGMVAGDEQFF,TGTGCCAGCAGCGTATCAGGTATGGTAGCGGGAGATGAGCAGTTCTTC
TRBJ2-2,.,TRBV2,TRBD2,CASSELAGVSGELFF,TGTGCCAGCAGTGAACTAGCGGGAGTCAGCGGGGAGCTGTTTTTT
TRBJ2-1,.,TRBV29-1,TRBD1,CSAGQGGGEQFF,TGCAGCGCCGGACAGGGGGGTGGTGAGCAGTTCTTC
TRBJ2-1,once,TRBV27,TRBD2,CASSRTSGTSGGGREQFF,TGTGCCAGCAGTCGTACTTCCGGGACTAGCGGGGGAGGTCGTGAGCAGTTCTTC
TRBJ2-7,many,TRBV28,TRBD1,CASNLGGTGLYEQYF,TGTGCCAGCAATTTGGGCGGGACAGGGCTCTACGAGCAGTACTTC
TRBJ2-1,.,TRBV14,TRBD2,CASSRWTSGTYNEQFF,TGTGCCAGCAGCCGTTGGACTAGCGGGACTTACAATGAGCAGTTCTTC
TRBJ1-1,.,TRBV5-7,.,CASSLLEERAFF,TGTGCCAGCAGCTTACTGGAGGAGCGCGCTTTCTTT
TRBJ2-1,.,TRBV5-4,TRBD2,CASTPDAGAVEQFF,TGTGCCAGCACCCCGGATGCGGGAGCGGTTGAGCAGTTCTTC
TRBJ2-7,.,TRBV5-1,.,CASSLAQSSYEQYF,TGCGCCAGCAGCTTGGCCCAGAGCTCCTACGAGCAGTACTTC
TRBJ2-1,.,TRBV7-8,.,CASSDPGRDEQFF,TGTGCCAGCAGCGACCCGGGCCGGGATGAGCAGTTCTTC
TRBJ1-5,.,TRBV30,.,CAWTNGQAAQPQHF,TGTGCCTGGACCAATGGGCAGGCAGCGCAGCCCCAGCATTTT
TRBJ2-7,.,TRBV6-1,.,CASSEVAYRIISSYEQYF,TGTGCCAGCAGTGAAGTGGCGTATCGGATTATTAGCTCCTACGAGCAGTACTTC
TRBJ2-5,.,TRBV10-3,.,CAISGQEVFETQYF,TGTGCCATCAGTGGACAGGAGGTTTTTGAGACCCAGTACTTC
TRBJ2-1,.,TRBV9,.,CASSAERHEQFF,TGTGCCAGCAGCGCCGAAAGACATGAGCAGTTCTTC
TRBJ2-5,once,TRBV5-1,.,CASSPGPLQSGETQYF,TGCGCCAGCAGCCCCGGACCACTCCAGTCGGGGGAGACCCAGTACTTC
TRBJ2-7,.,TRBV30,.,CAWSKIATRAYEQYF,TGTGCCTGGAGTAAAATTGCTACGCGAGCATACGAGCAGTACTTC
TRBJ2-3,once,TRBV30,.,CAWSVPPLDTQYF,TGTGCCTGGAGTGTACCCCCCTTGGATACGCAGTATTTT